Listed here are 30 T cell receptor beta chains from one sample, sequenced in a study of blood T cell repertoires in COVID-19. Produced via immunoSEQ multiplex PCR; TCRdb's table is partial and in-frame only. The sample records 110,000 to 150,000 clones, around 81% being singletons. Material: peripheral blood. The receptors here all came from a human donor in a cohort sampled during active COVID-19.

The chain employs TRBV3-1 (or the pseudogene TRBV3-2) and TRBJ2-2; D ambiguous. Per the germline V gene, CDR1 is LGHDT and CDR2 is YNNKEL (reference sequence). Trimming took 1 base from V and 4 from J, leaving 13 bases between them. The CDR3 spans 16 residues. The CDR3 sequence: CASSQASPTGTGELFF. Here the CDR3 DNA reads TGTGCCAGCAGCCAAGCGAGCCCTACGGGCACCGGGGAGCTGTTTTTT.

The chain employs TRBV28 and TRBJ1-2; D uncertain. With 5 bases removed from V and 2 bases from J, the gap between germline ends came to 9 bases. CDR1 MDHEN and CDR2 SYDVKM come from the germline V gene. The CDR3 runs 13 residues. CDR3 sequence: CASSMRQNYGYTF. The CDR3 DNA is TGTGCCAGCAGTATGAGGCAGAACTATGGCTACACCTTC.

The chain recombines TRBV28 with TRBJ1-2, with TRBD1 matching 12 bases. Germline-derived CDR1 and CDR2 are MDHEN and SYDVKM. The J segment lost 8 bases and the V segment lost 8 bases, leaving 12 bases of the junction unmatched. The CDR3 sequence is 15 residues long. CDR3 protein: CASYYPGQGAGGYTF. CDR3 in DNA: TGTGCCAGCTATTATCCGGGACAGGGGGCCGGGGGCTACACCTTC.

The chain uses TRBV19 and TRBJ2-2; D might be TRBD2 (5 bases). V was shortened by 5 bases and J by 6 bases, with 19 bases between the two germline ends. This CDR3 has 16 residues. CDR1 LNHDA and CDR2 SQIVND come from the germline V gene (reference sequence). Written as DNA, the CDR3 is TGTGCCAGTAGTGCCTGGACTGCAAGAAAATCCGGGGAGCTGTTTTTT. This translates into CASSAWTARKSGELFF.

The rearrangement uses TRBV6-2 or TRBV6-3 and TRBJ1-5; D may be TRBD1 (6 bases). Trimming removed 5 bases at V and 0 bases at J, with 20 bases between. Germline V gives CDR1 MNHEY, CDR2 SVGEGT. This CDR3 contains 18 residues. The CDR3 DNA sequence: TGTGCCAGCAGTACCCCGGGCCCGGGACACCCTAGCAATCAGCCCCAGCATTTT. This translates into CASSTPGPGHPSNQPQHF.

The chain couples TRBV14 to TRBJ2-5, with 10 bases identical to TRBD2. Germline values: CDR1 SGHDN, CDR2 FVKESK. With 4 bases clipped from V and 3 bases from J, the junction kept 5 bases outside the gene matches. The CDR3 contains 15 residues. CDR3 coding DNA: TGTGCCAGCAGCCCAGGACTAGCGGACAAAGAGACCCAGTACTTC. Translating it yields CASSPGLADKETQYF. Variable domain in full (rest from reference TRBV14 and TRBJ2-5): EAGVTQFPSHSVIEKGQTVTLRCDPISGHDNLYWYRRVMGKEIKFLLHFVKESKQDESGMPNNRFLAERTGGTYSTLKVQPAELEDSGVYFCASSPGLADKETQYFGPGTRLLVL.

The CDR3 protein is CASSSRGQLLSPLHF. The CDR3 DNA reads as TGTGCCAGCAGCTCCCGAGGACAGTTATTATCACCCCTCCACTTT. The gene calls are TRBV7-2 and TRBJ1-6; perhaps TRBD1 as D (6 bases). This CDR3 contains 15 residues. V was trimmed by 4 bases and J by 10 bases, leaving 17 bases between them. CDR1 SGHTA and CDR2 FQGNSA come from the germline V gene.

CDR3 sequence (DNA): TGTGCCAGCTCACCGCGGACAGGGGGTACTGATCAGCCCCAGCATTTT. This encodes CASSPRTGGTDQPQHF. The J gene is TRBJ1-5, the V gene TRBV18; 10 bases are shared with TRBD1. This CDR3 contains 16 residues. CDR1 is KGHSH, CDR2 LQKENI, per germline. V dropped 3 bases and J dropped 5; count of bases not matched to a gene: 7.

CDR3 nucleotides: TGTGCCAGCAGCTTGAAGGGGGACACTGAAGCTTTCTTT. Translated: CASSLKGDTEAFF. This sequence joins TRBV7-9 and TRBJ1-1, with D possibly being TRBD1 (6 bases). With 3 bases removed from V and 3 bases from J, the gap between germline ends came to 8 bases. Germline V lookup: CDR1 SEHNR, CDR2 FQNEAQ (reference sequence). The CDR3 is made up of 13 amino acids.

This clone was counted a single time. This rearrangement joins TRBV7-2 to TRBJ1-4, with TRBD1 matching 7 bases. This CDR3 region has 14 residues. The V gene's germline CDR1 is SGHTA and CDR2 FQGNSA. V gave up 5 bases and J gave up 4 bases; unmatched junction bases: 4. The CDR3 reads CASSPGGINEKLFF. The CDR3 region has the DNA TGTGCCAGCAGCCCAGGGGGGATTAATGAAAAACTGTTTTTT.

The chain employs TRBV2 and TRBJ2-6; TRBD2 might be the D (7 bases). The germline V gene encodes CDR1 SNHLY and CDR2 FYNNEI. The CDR3 has 14 amino acids. The ends were cut back, 5 bases at V and 4 bases at J, with 9 bases in the middle. CDR3 protein: CASSRGGGANVLTF. In nucleotides, the CDR3 is TGTGCCAGCAGTAGGGGGGGCGGGGCCAACGTCCTGACTTTC.

The V gene is TRBV12-3 or TRBV12-4, the J gene TRBJ1-2, with D maybe TRBD1 (5 bases). This CDR3 comprises 12 residues. The germline V and J ends were trimmed by 8 bases and 7 bases, with 14 bases remaining between them. This CDR3 reads CASGSGIGGYTF. Written as DNA, the CDR3 is TGTGCCAGCGGGTCAGGGATAGGTGGCTACACCTTC.

This clone appeared once. V usage is TRBV25-1 and J usage is TRBJ1-1, with D perhaps TRBD1 (5 bases). The CDR3 is 15 residues long. Germline assignment: CDR1 MGHDK and CDR2 SYGVNS. The germline V and J ends were trimmed by 6 bases and 0 bases, with 14 bases remaining between them. In DNA form, the CDR3 reads TGTGCCAGCAGGGACTCGGGGGGGGTGAACACTGAAGCTTTCTTT. It encodes CASRDSGGVNTEAFF.

This clone has more than one count but fewer than ten. The CDR3 DNA sequence: TGTGCCAGCAGCTTAGCAGCGGGAATTCATGGCTACACCTTC. Translated, it gives CASSLAAGIHGYTF. The genes are TRBV7-6 and TRBJ1-2; the D is unclear. V was pared by 0 bases and J by 6 bases, with 11 bases between. CDR3 length equals 14 residues. Per the germline V gene, CDR1 is SGHVS and CDR2 is FNYEAQ. Looking up the rest from reference TRBV7-6 and TRBJ1-2 gives the full variable domain: GAGVSQSPRYKVTKRGQDVALRCDPISGHVSLYWYRQALGQGPEFLTYFNYEAQQDKSGLPNDRFSAERPEGSISTLTIQRTEQRDSAMYRCASSLAAGIHGYTFGSGTRLTVV.

This clone came up once. V and J are TRBV6-5 and TRBJ1-1; TRBD1 might be the D (6 bases). The CDR3 is 15 residues long. From germline, CDR1 is MNHEY and CDR2 SVGAGI. Deletions cut 4 bases from V and 0 bases from J, with 12 bases between. The CDR3 DNA follows: TGTGCCAGCAGTTCCCATCAGGGGATGAACACTGAAGCTTTCTTT. Translating it yields CASSSHQGMNTEAFF.

The V gene is TRBV5-6, the J gene TRBJ1-2, with D unclear. There are 15 residues in the CDR3. Trimming removed 2 bases from V and 7 bases from J, with 18 bases in between. Germline V gene data show CDR1 as SGHDT and CDR2 as YYEEEE. CDR3: CASSLPDWSGAGYTF. As DNA, the CDR3 is TGTGCCAGCAGCTTACCAGATTGGTCGGGAGCTGGCTACACCTTC.

This rearrangement joins TRBV18 to TRBJ2-2, with TRBD2 as a possible D gene (6 bases). V was clipped by 2 bases and J by 1 base, with 11 bases between them. Germline CDR1 and CDR2: KGHSH and LQKENI. The CDR3 loop spans 16 amino acids. CDR3 DNA sequence: TGTGCCAGCTCACCATCGGGACTCAGGAACACCGGGGAGCTGTTTTTT. Translation: CASSPSGLRNTGELFF.

This chain uses TRBV5-1 with TRBJ1-2, with TRBD1 matching 10 bases. J was trimmed by 6 bases and V by 4 bases; bases with no gene match: 3. This CDR3 contains 13 residues. CDR1 is SGHRS and CDR2 is YFSETQ in the germline V gene. Here the CDR3 DNA reads TGCGCCAGCAGCCGCGGGACAGGGGATGGCTACACCTTC. Amino acid sequence: CASSRGTGDGYTF. Supplemented by reference TRBV5-1 and TRBJ1-2, the full variable domain reads KAGVTQTPRYLIKTRGQQVTLSCSPISGHRSVSWYQQTPGQGLQFLFEYFSETQRNKGNFPGRFSGRQFSNSRSEMNVSTLELGDSALYLCASSRGTGDGYTFGSGTRLTVV.

The chain recombines TRBV6-1 with TRBJ1-6; a possible D gene is TRBD1 (5 bases). In germline, CDR1 is MNHNS, CDR2 SASEGT. The CDR3 covers 16 residues. V lost 2 bases, J lost 9 bases, and 17 bases lay in between. The CDR3 reads CASSERGTQGGSPLHF. Written as DNA, the CDR3 is TGTGCCAGCAGTGAACGGGGGACCCAGGGTGGTTCACCCCTCCACTTT.

The V and J genes are TRBV19 and TRBJ2-6; tentatively, D is TRBD1 (6 bases). Trimming left V 8 bases short and J 1 base short, with 12 bases between. The CDR3 is 15 amino acids. From germline, CDR1 is LNHDA and CDR2 SQIVND (reference sequence). CDR3 in DNA: TGTGCCAGTCAACAAACAGGGTCTGGGGCCAACGTCCTGACTTTC. Translated, it gives CASQQTGSGANVLTF.

The rearrangement links TRBV11-2 to TRBJ1-2; no firm D call. The V end lost 5 bases, the J end lost 4 bases, and 14 bases lay between the germline ends. The CDR3 is 14 amino acids. Per germline, CDR1 SGHAT and CDR2 FQNNGV. The CDR3 sequence is CASSPAQLGYGYTF. The CDR3 DNA reads TGTGCCAGCAGCCCAGCACAGCTTGGCTATGGCTACACCTTC.

The J gene is TRBJ1-5, the V gene TRBV10-3, with D uncertain. V was shortened by 4 bases and J by 5 bases, with 15 bases between the two germline ends. The CDR3 loop spans 15 amino acids. Per the germline V gene, CDR1 is ENHRY and CDR2 is SYGVKD. In nucleotides, the CDR3 is TGTGCCATCAGTGGTGCGAGGGCCGGGGATCAGCCCCAGCATTTT. As protein: CAISGARAGDQPQHF.

The rearrangement uses TRBV19 and TRBJ1-2; D gene uncertain. Trimming took 3 bases from V and 8 from J, leaving 16 bases between them. The CDR3 sequence is 14 residues long. Looked up from germline, CDR1 is LNHDA and CDR2 is SQIVND (reference sequence). The CDR3 spells CASSISPRRSGYTF. The CDR3 coding sequence is TGTGCCAGTAGTATCTCGCCCAGAAGGAGCGGCTACACCTTC.

The chain has TRBV5-1 and TRBJ2-4; 8 bases map to TRBD1. The CDR3 has 13 amino acids. Per germline, CDR1 SGHRS and CDR2 YFSETQ. The V gene end was trimmed by 4 bases and the J gene end by 6 bases; junction bases not matched to a gene: 3. The CDR3 region is CASSPGQGNIQYF. The CDR3 nucleotides are TGCGCCAGCAGCCCTGGACAGGGAAACATTCAGTACTTC.

The V call is TRBV19, the J call TRBJ2-6; TRBD1 might be the D (8 bases). Germline CDR1 is LNHDA and CDR2 is SQIVND (reference sequence). The CDR3 sequence is 17 residues long. V was clipped by 7 bases and J by 2 bases, with 18 bases between them. The CDR3 DNA reads TGTGCCAGTACCACTGGACAGGGACTAACTGGGGCCAACGTCCTGACTTTC. Protein sequence: CASTTGQGLTGANVLTF.

This sequence joins TRBV25-1 and TRBJ2-5; 7 bases line up with TRBD2. CDR1 and CDR2 from the germline V gene are MGHDK and SYGVNS. The CDR3 sequence is 13 residues long. V gave up 5 bases and J gave up 5 bases; unmatched junction bases: 5. The CDR3 protein is CASSHPGGETQYF. CDR3 coding DNA: TGTGCCAGCAGTCATCCCGGGGGGGAGACCCAGTACTTC. Drawing the rest from reference TRBV25-1 and TRBJ2-5, the complete variable domain is EADIYQTPRYLVIGTGKKITLECSQTMGHDKMYWYQQDPGMELHLIHYSYGVNSTEKGDLSSESTVSRIRTEHFPLTLESARPSHTSQYLCASSHPGGETQYFGPGTRLLVL.

This clone was counted only a few times. This sequence joins TRBV15 and TRBJ2-1, with TRBD1 as a possible D gene (6 bases). Looked up from germline, CDR1 is LNHNV and CDR2 is YYDKDF (reference sequence). Between the trimmed V and J ends, which lost 1 base and 9 bases, there was a span of 16 bases. CDR3 length: 15 amino acids. CDR3: CATSRGQGFTGEQFF. CDR3 DNA sequence: TGTGCCACCAGCAGAGGGCAGGGGTTTACAGGTGAGCAGTTCTTC.

The chain joins TRBV5-1 to TRBJ2-7, with D possibly matching TRBD1 (6 bases). This CDR3 is built from 13 residues. CDR1 is SGHRS, CDR2 YFSETQ, per germline. Between the trimmed V and J ends, which lost 3 bases and 7 bases, there was a span of 14 bases. CDR3 residues: CASSSQQGNEQYF. CDR3 nucleotides: TGCGCCAGCAGCTCCCAACAGGGAAATGAGCAGTACTTC.

The CDR3 reads CASRSTGSNEKLFF. CDR3 bases: TGTGCCAGCAGATCGACAGGGTCTAATGAAAAACTGTTTTTT. The chain carries TRBV6-6 and TRBJ1-4; 7 bases map to TRBD1. Germline-derived CDR1 and CDR2 are MNHNY and SVGAGI (reference sequence). CDR3 length: 14 residues. The V gene end was trimmed by 6 bases and the J gene end by 3 bases; junction bases not matched to a gene: 4.

V usage is TRBV24-1 and J usage is TRBJ2-1; no clear D. There are 15 residues in the CDR3. V lost 3 bases, J lost 6 bases, and 14 bases lay in between. Germline values: CDR1 KGHDR, CDR2 SFDVKD. CDR3 residues: CATSDPSLVFNEQFF. The CDR3 nucleotides read TGTGCCACCAGTGATCCCAGTCTAGTCTTCAATGAGCAGTTCTTC.